This T cell receptor (beta chain) was found in a study of shared clonotypes between healthy human individuals. Unsorted PBMC DNA was sequenced on ten immunoSEQ deep assay plates. The repertoire was sequenced with immunoSEQ multiplex PCR; TCRdb's copy has only in-frame clones and lacks some. This sample carries fewer than 600,000 clones, roughly 80% of them seen once, and the ten largest clones take about 12%. Points from the study as a whole: It was expected that sequencing depth would affect clonotype sharing among donors.

The CDR3 consists of 16 residues. V lost 2 bases, J lost 8 bases, and 10 bases stayed unmatched. The germline gives CDR1 MGHDK, CDR2 SYGVNS. Comments on this clone: Its target is not known.

J is TRBJ1-4 and V is TRBV25-1; 8 positions match TRBD1. The sequence came from a woman aged 40 to 55 in good health. Some clones in this sample may be carry-over from other donors' samples. Material for sequencing was PBMCs. The CDR3 protein is CASSEDRGDGGEKLFF. The CDR3, as DNA: TGTGCCAGCAGTGAAGACAGGGGCGACGGGGGGGAAAAACTGTTTTTT.